This T cell receptor (beta chain) was found in a study of CXCR3-negative and CXCR3-positive naive CD8 T cells. The study, taken as a whole, reports: CD5 surface expression was similar among naive subsets, and TCR strength was estimated by inference from TRB CDR3 properties. Compared with CXCR3-negative naive cells, CXCR3-positive naive cells showed more hydrophobic TRB CDR3s.

In the case of this clonotype: Its antigen is not identified.

All TRB cDNA libraries came from 5' RACE performed with UMI labels. TCRdb reprocessed the 5' RACE reads; each CDR3 protein has one entry and no DNA is given. The sample totals about 120,000 distinct CDR3 sequences; its top ten clones hold approximately 0.36%. Looked up from germline, CDR1 is SGHVS and CDR2 is FNYEAQ. The CDR3 totals 15 residues. The rearrangement joins TRBV7-6 to TRBJ1-6. This receptor was taken from a human donor in good health. Some clones in this sample may be carry-over from other donors' samples. Sequencing used naive CXCR3+ CD8+ T cells from blood. Subset in this sample: CD45RO-CCR7+CD27+CD95- naive CD8+ T cells expressing CXCR3 (TNR3+). This chain's CDR3 is CASSLAGFYNSPLHF. The whole variable domain, remainder taken from reference TRBV7-6 and TRBJ1-6, is GAGVSQSPRYKVTKRGQDVALRCDPISGHVSLYWYRQALGQGPEFLTYFNYEAQQDKSGLPNDRFSAERPEGSISTLTIQRTEQRDSAMYRCASSLAGFYNSPLHFGNGTRLTVT.